A selection of T cell receptor beta chains follows, all from one sample in a study of cytomegalovirus exposure and HLA in healthy donors. TCRdb's copy holds only in-frame clones and misses some; the assay was immunoSEQ multiplex PCR. Of 100,000 to 150,000 clones detected, about 85% appear once; the ten largest clones hold more than 1.5%. Sample: PBMCs. These receptors were taken from a boy younger than 18 in good health and CMV-seronegative. Both conserved end residues are part of each CDR3. The D gene is left open where the match is weak. Rows may omit the clone size; those that give it use once, few, many or a size class.

TRBJ1-3	-	-	TRBV7-9	CASSFGERSASGNTIYF	TGTGCCAGCAGCTTCGGGGAGCGAAGCGCCTCTGGAAACACCATATATTTT
TRBJ1-2	-	TRBD1	TRBV5-1	CASSLGNPTGGDCGYTF	TGCGCCAGCAGCTTGGGAAATCCTACAGGGGGCGACTGTGGCTACACCTTC
TRBJ1-3	-	-	TRBV6-6	CASGLMAGNTIYF	TGTGCCAGCGGCCTGATGGCCGGAAACACCATATATTTT
TRBJ2-7	-	TRBD2	TRBV5-6	CASTRTSGTYYEQYF	TGTGCCAGCACCAGAACTAGCGGGACTTACTACGAGCAGTACTTC
TRBJ2-3	-	-	TRBV5-1	CASSLDSGKGDTQYF	TGCGCCAGCAGCTTGGACAGCGGAAAAGGAGATACGCAGTATTTT
TRBJ2-5	-	-	TRBV20-1	CSANQETQYF	TGCAGTGCCAACCAAGAGACCCAGTACTTC
TRBJ1-2	-	TRBD1	TRBV11-2	CASSFSDRGNYGYTF	TGTGCCAGCAGCTTTTCCGACAGGGGCAACTATGGCTACACCTTC
TRBJ2-7	-	-	TRBV4-1	CASSQAPGGGSEQYF	TGCGCCAGCAGCCAAGCCCCGGGCGGGGGCTCCGAGCAGTACTTC
TRBJ2-7	-	TRBD2	TRBV30	CASEREGLYEQYF	TGTGCCTCCGAGCGGGAGGGCCTGTACGAGCAGTACTTC
TRBJ1-1	-	TRBD1	TRBV19	CASSTGTANTEAFF	TGTGCCAGTAGTACGGGGACAGCGAACACTGAAGCTTTCTTT
TRBJ2-7	-	TRBD2	TRBV19	CASSPRGGYHEQYF	TGTGCCAGTAGTCCCCGGGGGGGCTACCACGAGCAGTACTTC
TRBJ2-7	-	TRBD1	TRBV10-1	CASSESTVRTGSSYEQYF	TGCGCCAGCAGTGAGTCGACGGTTCGGACAGGGAGTTCCTACGAGCAGTACTTC
TRBJ2-7	-	-	TRBV9	CASSTGTMYEQYF	TGTGCCAGCAGCACAGGGACTATGTACGAGCAGTACTTC
TRBJ2-7	-	TRBD2	TRBV4-1	CASSHLTSAYEQYF	TGCGCCAGCAGCCACCTGACTAGCGCCTACGAGCAGTACTTC
TRBJ2-2	-	-	TRBV9	CASSVELRGTGELFF	TGTGCCAGCAGCGTGGAGCTGCGAGGCACCGGGGAGCTGTTTTTT
TRBJ1-4	few	TRBD1	TRBV5-6	CASSQGASNEKLFF	TGTGCCAGCAGCCAGGGGGCCTCTAATGAAAAACTGTTTTTT
TRBJ2-5	-	TRBD1	TRBV5-1	CASSFSSGGPQETQYF	TGCGCCAGCAGCTTTTCTTCAGGGGGCCCTCAAGAGACCCAGTACTTC